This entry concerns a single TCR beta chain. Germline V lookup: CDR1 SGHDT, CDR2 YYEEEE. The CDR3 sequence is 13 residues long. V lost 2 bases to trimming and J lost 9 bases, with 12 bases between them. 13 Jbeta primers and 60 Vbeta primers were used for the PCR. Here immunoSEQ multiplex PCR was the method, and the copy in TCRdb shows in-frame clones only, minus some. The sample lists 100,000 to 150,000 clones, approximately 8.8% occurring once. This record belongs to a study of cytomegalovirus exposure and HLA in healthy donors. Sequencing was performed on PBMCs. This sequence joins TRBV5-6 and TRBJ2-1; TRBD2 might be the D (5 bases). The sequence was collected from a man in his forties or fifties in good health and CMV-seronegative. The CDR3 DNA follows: TGTGCCAGCAGCTTTATTGCGGGCGGTGAGCAGTTCTTC. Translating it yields CASSFIAGGEQFF. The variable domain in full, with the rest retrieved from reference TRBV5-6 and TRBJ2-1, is DAGVTQSPTHLIKTRGQQVTLRCSPKSGHDTVSWYQQALGQGPQFIFQYYEEEERQRGNFPDRFSGHQFPNYSSELNVNALLLGDSALYLCASSFIAGGEQFFGPGTRLTVL.